The 3 T cell receptor beta chains below all came from one sample that was sequenced in a study of blood T cell repertoires in COVID-19. Here immunoSEQ multiplex PCR was the method, and the copy in TCRdb shows in-frame clones only, minus some. The sample has 120,000 or so clones, around four fifths seen once. The sequencing sample was made of peripheral blood. Every receptor here comes from a man aged 55 to 70 with acute or convalescent COVID-19.

This clone was recorded a few times. The chain uses TRBV6-5 and TRBJ2-1; D is perhaps TRBD2 (5 bases). Germline V lookup: CDR1 MNHEY, CDR2 SVGAGI. CDR3 length: 11 residues. Trimming removed 6 bases from V and 7 bases from J, with 7 bases in between. CDR3 sequence: CASRQRNEQFF. In DNA, the CDR3 is TGTGCCAGCAGGCAGCGGAATGAGCAGTTCTTC.

CDR3 sequence reads: CASSPNQGQGGGYNEQFF. The CDR3 DNA is TGTGCCAGCAGCCCAAACCAGGGCCAGGGAGGAGGGTACAATGAGCAGTTCTTC. V usage is TRBV3-1 (or the pseudogene TRBV3-2) and J usage is TRBJ2-1, with D maybe TRBD2 (6 bases). Trimming cost V 4 bases and J 4 bases, with 23 bases left between them. This CDR3 comprises 18 residues. The germline CDR1 and CDR2 sequences are LGHDT and YNNKEL (reference sequence).

J is TRBJ2-2 and V is TRBV11-2; D unresolved. Germline loops: CDR1 SGHAT, CDR2 FQNNGV. The V gene lost 3 bases and the J gene lost 2 bases, with 4 bases spanning the gap. This CDR3 contains 13 residues. Here the CDR3 reads CASSFTNTGELFF. The DNA of the CDR3 is TGTGCCAGCAGCTTCACAAACACCGGGGAGCTGTTTTTT.